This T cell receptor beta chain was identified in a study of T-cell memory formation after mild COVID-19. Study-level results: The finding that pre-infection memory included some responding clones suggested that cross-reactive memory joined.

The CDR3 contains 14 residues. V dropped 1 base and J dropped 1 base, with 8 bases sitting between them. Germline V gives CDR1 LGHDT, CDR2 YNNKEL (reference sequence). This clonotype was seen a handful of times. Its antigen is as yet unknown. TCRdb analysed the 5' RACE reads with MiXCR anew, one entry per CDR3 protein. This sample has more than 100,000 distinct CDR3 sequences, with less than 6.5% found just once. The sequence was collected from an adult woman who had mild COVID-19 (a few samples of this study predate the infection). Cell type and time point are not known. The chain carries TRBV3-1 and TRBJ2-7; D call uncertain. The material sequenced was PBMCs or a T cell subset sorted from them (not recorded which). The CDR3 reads CASSQVSGSYEQYF. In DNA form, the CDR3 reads TGTGCCAGCAGCCAAGTATCAGGTTCCTACGAGCAGTACTTC.